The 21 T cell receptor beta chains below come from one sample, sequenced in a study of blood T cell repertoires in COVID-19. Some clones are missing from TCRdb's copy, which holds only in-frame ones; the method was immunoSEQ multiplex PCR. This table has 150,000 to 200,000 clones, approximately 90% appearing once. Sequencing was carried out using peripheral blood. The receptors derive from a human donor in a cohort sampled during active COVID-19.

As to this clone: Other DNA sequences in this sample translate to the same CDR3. Here the CDR3 reads CASSLASGSTDTQYF. The CDR3 DNA is TGTGCCAGCAGCTTAGCTAGCGGGAGCACAGATACGCAGTATTTT. The rearrangement links TRBV7-9 to TRBJ2-3; 7 bases agree with TRBD2. V was pared by 0 bases and J by 0 bases, with 0 bases of the junction left unmatched. In germline, CDR1 is SEHNR, CDR2 FQNEAQ (reference sequence). This CDR3 comprises 15 residues.

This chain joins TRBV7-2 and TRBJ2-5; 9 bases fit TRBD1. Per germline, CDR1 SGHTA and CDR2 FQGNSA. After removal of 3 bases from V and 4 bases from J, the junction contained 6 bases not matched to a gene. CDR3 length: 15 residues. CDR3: CASSFQGQGGETQYF. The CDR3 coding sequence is TGTGCCAGCAGCTTTCAGGGACAGGGTGGAGAGACCCAGTACTTC.

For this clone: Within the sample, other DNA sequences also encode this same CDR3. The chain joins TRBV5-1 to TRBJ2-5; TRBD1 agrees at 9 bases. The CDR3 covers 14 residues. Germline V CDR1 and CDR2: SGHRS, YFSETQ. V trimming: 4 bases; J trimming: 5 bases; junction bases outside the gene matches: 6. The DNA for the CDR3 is TGCGCCAGCAGCCCGGGACAGGGCGGGGAGACCCAGTACTTC. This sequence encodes CASSPGQGGETQYF. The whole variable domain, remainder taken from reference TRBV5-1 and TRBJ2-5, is KAGVTQTPRYLIKTRGQQVTLSCSPISGHRSVSWYQQTPGQGLQFLFEYFSETQRNKGNFPGRFSGRQFSNSRSEMNVSTLELGDSALYLCASSPGQGGETQYFGPGTRLLVL.

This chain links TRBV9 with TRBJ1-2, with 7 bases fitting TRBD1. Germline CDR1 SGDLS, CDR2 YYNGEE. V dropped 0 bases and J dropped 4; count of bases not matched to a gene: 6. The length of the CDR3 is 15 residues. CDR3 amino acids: CASSVGNRGTYGYTF. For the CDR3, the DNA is TGTGCCAGCAGCGTAGGCAACAGGGGTACCTATGGCTACACCTTC.

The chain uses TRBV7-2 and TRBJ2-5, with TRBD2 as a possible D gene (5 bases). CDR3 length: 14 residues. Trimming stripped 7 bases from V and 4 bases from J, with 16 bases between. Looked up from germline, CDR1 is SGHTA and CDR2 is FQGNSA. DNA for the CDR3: TGTGCCAGCAACCCCCGGCTAGCACCAGAGACCCAGTACTTC. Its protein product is CASNPRLAPETQYF.

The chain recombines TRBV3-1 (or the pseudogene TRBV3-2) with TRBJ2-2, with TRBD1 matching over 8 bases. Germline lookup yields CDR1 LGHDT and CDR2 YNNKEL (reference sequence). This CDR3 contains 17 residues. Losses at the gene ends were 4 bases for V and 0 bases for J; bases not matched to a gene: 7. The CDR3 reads CASSRPRQGTNTGELFF. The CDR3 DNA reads TGTGCCAGCAGCCGACCTAGACAGGGGACGAACACCGGGGAGCTGTTTTTT.

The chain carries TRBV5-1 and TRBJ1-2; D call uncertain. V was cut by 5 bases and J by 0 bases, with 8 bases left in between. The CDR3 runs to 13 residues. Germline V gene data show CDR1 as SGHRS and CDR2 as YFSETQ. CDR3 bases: TGCGCCAGCAGACAGACCACTAACTATGGCTACACCTTC. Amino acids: CASRQTTNYGYTF.

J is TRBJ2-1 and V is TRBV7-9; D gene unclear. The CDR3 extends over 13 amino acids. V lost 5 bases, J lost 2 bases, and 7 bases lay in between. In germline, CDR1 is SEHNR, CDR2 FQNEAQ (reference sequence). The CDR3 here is CASSLPAYNEQFF. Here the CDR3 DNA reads TGTGCCAGCAGCCTCCCGGCCTACAATGAGCAGTTCTTC.

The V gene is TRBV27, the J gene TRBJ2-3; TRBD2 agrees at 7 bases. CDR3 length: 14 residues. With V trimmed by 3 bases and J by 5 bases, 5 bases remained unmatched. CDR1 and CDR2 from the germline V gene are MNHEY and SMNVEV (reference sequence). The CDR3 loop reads CASSFGGGKDTQYF. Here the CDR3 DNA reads TGTGCCAGCAGTTTCGGGGGAGGGAAAGATACGCAGTATTTT.

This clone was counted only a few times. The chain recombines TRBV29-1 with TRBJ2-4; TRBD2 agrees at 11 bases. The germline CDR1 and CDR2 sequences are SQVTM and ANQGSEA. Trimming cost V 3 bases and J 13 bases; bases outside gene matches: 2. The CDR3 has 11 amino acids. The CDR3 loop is CSVELAGGQYF. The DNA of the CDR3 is TGCAGCGTTGAGTTAGCGGGAGGGCAGTACTTC.

DNA for the CDR3: TGTGCCAGTAGCGGGTACCAGACTGAAGCTTTCTTT. The encoded protein is CASSGYQTEAFF. The rearrangement links TRBV19 to TRBJ1-1, with D unresolved. Trimming shortened V by 6 bases and J by 5 bases, and 10 bases separated the two germline ends. There are 12 residues in the CDR3. The germline CDR1 and CDR2 sequences are LNHDA and SQIVND (reference sequence).

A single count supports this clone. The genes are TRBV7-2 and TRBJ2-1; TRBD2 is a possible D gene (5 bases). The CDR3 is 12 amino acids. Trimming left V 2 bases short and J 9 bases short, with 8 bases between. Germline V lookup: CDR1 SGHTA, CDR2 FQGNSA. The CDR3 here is CASSLNSVEQFF. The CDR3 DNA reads TGTGCCAGCAGCTTAAATAGCGTTGAGCAGTTCTTC.

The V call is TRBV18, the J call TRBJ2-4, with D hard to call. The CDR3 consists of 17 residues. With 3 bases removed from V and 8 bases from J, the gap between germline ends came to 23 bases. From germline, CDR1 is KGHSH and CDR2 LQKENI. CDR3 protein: CASSPDLGEALKDIQYF. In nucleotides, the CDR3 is TGTGCCAGCTCACCGGATCTGGGTGAGGCCCTAAAAGACATTCAGTACTTC.

CDR3 residues: CASRQTGNTEAFF. The CDR3 nucleotides read TGCGCCAGCAGGCAGACAGGGAACACTGAAGCTTTCTTT. The V and J genes are TRBV10-1 and TRBJ1-1, with D possibly matching TRBD1 (6 bases). Trimming removed 6 bases at V and 1 base at J, with 9 bases between. The germline CDR1 and CDR2 sequences are WNHNN and SYGVQD (reference sequence). The CDR3 extends over 13 amino acids.

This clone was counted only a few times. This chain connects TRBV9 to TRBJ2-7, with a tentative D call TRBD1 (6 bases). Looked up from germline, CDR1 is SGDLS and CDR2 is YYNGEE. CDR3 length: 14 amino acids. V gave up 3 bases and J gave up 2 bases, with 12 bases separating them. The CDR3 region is CASSGPDSTYEQYF. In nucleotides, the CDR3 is TGTGCCAGCAGCGGACCGGACAGTACCTACGAGCAGTACTTC.

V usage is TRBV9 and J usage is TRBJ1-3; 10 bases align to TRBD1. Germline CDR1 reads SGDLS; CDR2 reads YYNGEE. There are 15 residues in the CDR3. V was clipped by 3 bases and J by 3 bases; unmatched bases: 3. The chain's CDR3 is CASSAGQGGGNTIYF. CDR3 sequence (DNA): TGTGCCAGCAGCGCCGGACAGGGGGGTGGAAACACCATATATTTT.

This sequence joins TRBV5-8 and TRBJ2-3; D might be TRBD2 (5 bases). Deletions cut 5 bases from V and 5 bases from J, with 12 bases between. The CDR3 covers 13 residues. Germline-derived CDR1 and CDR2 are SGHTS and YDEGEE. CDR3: CASRNSGLDTQYF. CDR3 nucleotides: TGTGCCAGCAGGAATTCGGGATTAGATACGCAGTATTTT.

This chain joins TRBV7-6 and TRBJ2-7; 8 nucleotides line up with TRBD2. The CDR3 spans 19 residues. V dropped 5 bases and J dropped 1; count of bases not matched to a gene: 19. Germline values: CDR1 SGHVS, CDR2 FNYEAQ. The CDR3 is CASSPYQGSRRGGSYEQYF. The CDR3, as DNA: TGTGCCAGCAGCCCATACCAGGGGTCGAGACGGGGGGGTTCCTACGAGCAGTACTTC.

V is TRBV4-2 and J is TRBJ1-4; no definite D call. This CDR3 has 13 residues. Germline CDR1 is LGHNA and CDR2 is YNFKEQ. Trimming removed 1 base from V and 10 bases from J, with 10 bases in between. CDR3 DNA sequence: TGTGCCAGCAGCCAAGTCTTTCACGGAAAACTGTTTTTT. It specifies CASSQVFHGKLFF.

The CDR3 region has the DNA TGTGCCAGCAGCCTCGGACTTCACACCGGGGAGCTGTTTTTT. It yields the protein CASSLGLHTGELFF. The chain carries TRBV3-1 (or the pseudogene TRBV3-2) and TRBJ2-2; tentatively, D is TRBD2 (5 bases). CDR1 is LGHDT and CDR2 is YNNKEL in the germline V gene (reference sequence). Trimming took 4 bases from V and 3 from J, leaving 9 bases between them. This CDR3 comprises 14 residues.

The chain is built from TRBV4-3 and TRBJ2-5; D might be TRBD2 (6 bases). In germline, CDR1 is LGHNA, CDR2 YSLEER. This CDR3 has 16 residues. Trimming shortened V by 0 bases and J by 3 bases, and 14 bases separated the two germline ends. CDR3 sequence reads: CASSQESSGGKETQYF. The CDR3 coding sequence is TGCGCCAGCAGCCAAGAATCGTCAGGAGGGAAAGAGACCCAGTACTTC.